Described below is a single TCR beta chain sequence and its context. Trimming cost V 5 bases and J 2 bases, with 21 bases left between them. Germline assignment: CDR1 LNHDA and CDR2 SQIVND (reference sequence). CDR3 size: 17 residues. The entry originates in a study of blood T cell repertoires in COVID-19. Under the authors' procedure: Estimates of nucleated cell counts were drawn from the amplification of reference gene primers. Clones were sequenced by immunoSEQ multiplex PCR, and TCRdb holds only the in-frame ones, with some missing. Clone size and the V and J calls come from that table; the DNA yielded D and trimming. The repertoire consists of approximately 170,000 clones, with approximately 86% occurring once and the leading ten covering 2% to 3%.

Material for sequencing was peripheral blood. The chain combines TRBV19 with TRBJ1-1; D not resolved. The source of this sequence is a woman of 80 years or more with COVID-19, enrolled during active disease. CDR3 sequence reads: CASSAKGGSRINTEAFF. In DNA, the CDR3 is TGTGCCAGTAGTGCTAAAGGAGGGTCGCGTATCAACACTGAAGCTTTCTTT.